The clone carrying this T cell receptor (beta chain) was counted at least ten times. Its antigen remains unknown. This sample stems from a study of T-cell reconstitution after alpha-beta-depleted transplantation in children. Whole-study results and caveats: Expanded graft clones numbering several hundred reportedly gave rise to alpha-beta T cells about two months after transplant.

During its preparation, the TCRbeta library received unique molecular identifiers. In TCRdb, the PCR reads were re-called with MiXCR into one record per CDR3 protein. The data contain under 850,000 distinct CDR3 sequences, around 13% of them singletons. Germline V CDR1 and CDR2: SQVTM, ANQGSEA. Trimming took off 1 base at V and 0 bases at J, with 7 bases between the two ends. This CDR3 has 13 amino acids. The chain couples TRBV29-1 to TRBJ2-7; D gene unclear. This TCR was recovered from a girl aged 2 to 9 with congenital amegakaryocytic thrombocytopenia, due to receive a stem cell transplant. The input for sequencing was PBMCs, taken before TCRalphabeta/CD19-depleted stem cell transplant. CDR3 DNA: TGCAGCGTTGAAGTGGCGGCCTCCTACGAGCAGTACTTC. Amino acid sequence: CSVEVAASYEQYF.